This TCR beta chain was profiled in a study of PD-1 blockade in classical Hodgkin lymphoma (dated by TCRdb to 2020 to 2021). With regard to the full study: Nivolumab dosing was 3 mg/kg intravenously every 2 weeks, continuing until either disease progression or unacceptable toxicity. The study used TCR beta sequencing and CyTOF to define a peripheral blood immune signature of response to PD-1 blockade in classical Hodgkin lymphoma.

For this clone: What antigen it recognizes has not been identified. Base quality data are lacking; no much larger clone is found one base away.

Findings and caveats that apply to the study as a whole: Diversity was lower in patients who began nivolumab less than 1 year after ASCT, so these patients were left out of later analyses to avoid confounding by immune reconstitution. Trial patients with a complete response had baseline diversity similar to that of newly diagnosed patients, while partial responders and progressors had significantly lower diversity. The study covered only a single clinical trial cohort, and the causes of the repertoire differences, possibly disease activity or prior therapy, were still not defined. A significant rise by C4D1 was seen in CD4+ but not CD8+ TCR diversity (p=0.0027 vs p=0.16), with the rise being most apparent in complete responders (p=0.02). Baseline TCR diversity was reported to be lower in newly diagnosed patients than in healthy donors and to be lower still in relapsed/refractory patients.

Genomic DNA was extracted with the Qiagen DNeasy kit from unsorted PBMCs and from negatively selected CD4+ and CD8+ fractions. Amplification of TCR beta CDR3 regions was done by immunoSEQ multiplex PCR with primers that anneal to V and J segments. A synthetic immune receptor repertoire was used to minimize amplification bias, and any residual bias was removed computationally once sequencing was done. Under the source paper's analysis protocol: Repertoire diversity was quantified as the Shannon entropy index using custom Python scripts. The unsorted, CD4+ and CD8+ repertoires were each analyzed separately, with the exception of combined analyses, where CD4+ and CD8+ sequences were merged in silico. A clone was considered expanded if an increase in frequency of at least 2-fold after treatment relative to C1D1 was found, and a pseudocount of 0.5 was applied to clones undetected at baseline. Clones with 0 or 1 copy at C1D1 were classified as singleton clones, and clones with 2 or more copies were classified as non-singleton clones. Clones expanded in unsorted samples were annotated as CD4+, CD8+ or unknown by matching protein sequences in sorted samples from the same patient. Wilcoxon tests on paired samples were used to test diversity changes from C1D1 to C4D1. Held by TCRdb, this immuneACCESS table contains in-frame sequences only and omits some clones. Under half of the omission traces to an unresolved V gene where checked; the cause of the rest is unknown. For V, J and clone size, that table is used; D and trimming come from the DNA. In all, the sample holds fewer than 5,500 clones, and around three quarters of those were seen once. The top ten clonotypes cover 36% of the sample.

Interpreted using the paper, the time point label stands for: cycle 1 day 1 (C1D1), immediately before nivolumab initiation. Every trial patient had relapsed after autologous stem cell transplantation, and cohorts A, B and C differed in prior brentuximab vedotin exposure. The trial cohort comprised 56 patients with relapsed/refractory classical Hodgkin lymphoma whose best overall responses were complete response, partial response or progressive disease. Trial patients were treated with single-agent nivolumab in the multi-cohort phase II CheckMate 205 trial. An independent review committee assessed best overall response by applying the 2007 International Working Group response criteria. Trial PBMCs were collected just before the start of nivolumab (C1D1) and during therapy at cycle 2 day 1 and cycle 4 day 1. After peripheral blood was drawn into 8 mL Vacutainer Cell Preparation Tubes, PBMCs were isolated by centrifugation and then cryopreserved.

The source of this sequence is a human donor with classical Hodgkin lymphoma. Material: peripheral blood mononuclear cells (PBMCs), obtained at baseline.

The CDR3 corresponds to CASSPQTGSNQPQHF. The DNA is as follows: TGTGCCAGCAGTCCACAAACAGGGTCGAATCAGCCCCAGCATTTT. The receptor chain draws on TRBV27 and TRBJ1-5; TRBD1 is possibly the D segment (6 matching bases). CDR1 and CDR2 (MNHEY, SMNVEV) derive from the germline V gene (reference sequence). V and J are truncated by 5 bases and 4 bases respectively, leaving an intervening sequence of 15 bases. The CDR3, cysteine through phenylalanine, is 15 amino acids long. The CDR3 DNA has 45 bases and is translated from base 1.